This entry features one T cell receptor beta chain sequence. Unique molecular identifiers were incorporated into the prepared TCRbeta library. TCRdb re-derived calls from the PCR reads in MiXCR, one entry per CDR3 protein. The table shows around 250,000 distinct CDR3 sequences, with around 9.6% occurring only once. CDR1 and CDR2 (germline): LNHDA, SQIVND (reference sequence). Trimming pared 5 bases from V and 3 bases from J, leaving 16 bases between. The CDR3 spans 15 residues. The entry originates in a study of T-cell reconstitution after alpha-beta-depleted transplantation in children. The chain has TRBV19 and TRBJ1-1; D remains ambiguous. This TCR was sampled from a human donor who donated a stem cell graft to a child with SCID. Source: PBMCs from the stem cell graft donor, taken from the stem cell graft. CDR3 region: CASSALRARDTEAFF. The CDR3 DNA reads as TGTGCCAGTAGTGCATTGAGGGCGCGAGACACTGAAGCTTTCTTT.